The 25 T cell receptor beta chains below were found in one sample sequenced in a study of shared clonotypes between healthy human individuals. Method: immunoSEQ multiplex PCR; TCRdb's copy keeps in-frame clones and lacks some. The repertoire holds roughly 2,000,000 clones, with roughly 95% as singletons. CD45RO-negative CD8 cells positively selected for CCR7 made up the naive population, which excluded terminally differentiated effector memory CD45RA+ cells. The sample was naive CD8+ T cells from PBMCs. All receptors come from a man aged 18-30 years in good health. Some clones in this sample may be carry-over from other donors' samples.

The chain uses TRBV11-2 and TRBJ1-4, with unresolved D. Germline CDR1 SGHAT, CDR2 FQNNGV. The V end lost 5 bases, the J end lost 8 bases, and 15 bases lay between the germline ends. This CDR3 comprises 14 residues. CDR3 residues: CASSPRTEKEKLFF. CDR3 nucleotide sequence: TGTGCCAGCAGCCCGAGGACGGAGAAAGAAAAACTGTTTTTT.

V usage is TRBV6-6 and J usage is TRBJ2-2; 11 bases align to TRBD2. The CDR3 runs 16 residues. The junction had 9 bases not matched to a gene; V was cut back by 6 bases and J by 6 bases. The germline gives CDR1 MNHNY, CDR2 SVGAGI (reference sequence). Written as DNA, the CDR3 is TGTGCCAGCAGCCCAACTAGCGGGAGTAAGGCCGGGGAGCTGTTTTTT. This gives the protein CASSPTSGSKAGELFF.

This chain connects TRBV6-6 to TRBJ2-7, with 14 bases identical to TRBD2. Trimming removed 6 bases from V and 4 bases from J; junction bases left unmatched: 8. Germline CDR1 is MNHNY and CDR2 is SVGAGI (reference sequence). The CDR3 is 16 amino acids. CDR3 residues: CASSQGGTSGSYEQYF. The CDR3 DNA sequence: TGTGCCAGCAGCCAGGGGGGGACTAGCGGGAGTTACGAGCAGTACTTC.

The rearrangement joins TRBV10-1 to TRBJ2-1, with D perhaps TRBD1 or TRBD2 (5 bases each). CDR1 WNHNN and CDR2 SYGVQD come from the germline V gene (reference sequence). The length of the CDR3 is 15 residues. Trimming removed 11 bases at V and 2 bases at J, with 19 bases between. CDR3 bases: TGCGCCGTACACCGGGACGGTGCAGCCTACAATGAGCAGTTCTTC. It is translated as CAVHRDGAAYNEQFF.

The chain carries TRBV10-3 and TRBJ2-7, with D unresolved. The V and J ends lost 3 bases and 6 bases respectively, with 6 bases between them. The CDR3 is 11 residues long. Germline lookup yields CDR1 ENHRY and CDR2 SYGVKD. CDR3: CAISDATEQYF. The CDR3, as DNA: TGTGCCATCAGTGATGCGACCGAGCAGTACTTC.

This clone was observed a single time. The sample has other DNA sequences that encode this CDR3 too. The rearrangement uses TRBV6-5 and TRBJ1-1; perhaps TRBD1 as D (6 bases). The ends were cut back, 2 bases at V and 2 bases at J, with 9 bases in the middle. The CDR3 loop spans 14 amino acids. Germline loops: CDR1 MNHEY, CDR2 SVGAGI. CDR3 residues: CASSYGGGNTEAFF. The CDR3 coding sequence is TGTGCCAGCAGTTACGGCGGGGGCAACACTGAAGCTTTCTTT.

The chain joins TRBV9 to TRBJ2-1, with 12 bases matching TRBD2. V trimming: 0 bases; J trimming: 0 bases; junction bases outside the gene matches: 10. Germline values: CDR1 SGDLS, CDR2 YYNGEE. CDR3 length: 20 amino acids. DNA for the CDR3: TGTGCCAGCAGCGTAGCGTTCCTAGCGGGAGGGCATTACTCCTACAATGAGCAGTTCTTC. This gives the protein CASSVAFLAGGHYSYNEQFF.

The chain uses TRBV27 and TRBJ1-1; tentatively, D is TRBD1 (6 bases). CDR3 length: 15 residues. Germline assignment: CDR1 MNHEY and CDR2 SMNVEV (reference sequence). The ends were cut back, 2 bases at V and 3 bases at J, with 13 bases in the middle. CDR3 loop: CASSLGSGADTEAFF. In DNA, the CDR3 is TGTGCCAGCAGTTTAGGGTCAGGGGCCGACACTGAAGCTTTCTTT.

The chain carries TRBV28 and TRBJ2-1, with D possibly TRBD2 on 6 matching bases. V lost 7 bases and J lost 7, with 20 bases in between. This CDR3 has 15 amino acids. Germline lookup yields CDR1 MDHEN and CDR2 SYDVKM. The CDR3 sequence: CASIRRGDSGNEQFF. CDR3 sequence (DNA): TGTGCCAGCATTAGGAGGGGCGACTCTGGTAATGAGCAGTTCTTC.

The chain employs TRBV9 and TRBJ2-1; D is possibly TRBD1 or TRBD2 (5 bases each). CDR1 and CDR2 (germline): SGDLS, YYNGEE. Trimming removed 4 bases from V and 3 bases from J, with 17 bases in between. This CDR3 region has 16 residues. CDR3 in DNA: TGTGCCAGCAGCACCCCCGGGGCGCCGGGCTACAATGAGCAGTTCTTC. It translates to CASSTPGAPGYNEQFF.

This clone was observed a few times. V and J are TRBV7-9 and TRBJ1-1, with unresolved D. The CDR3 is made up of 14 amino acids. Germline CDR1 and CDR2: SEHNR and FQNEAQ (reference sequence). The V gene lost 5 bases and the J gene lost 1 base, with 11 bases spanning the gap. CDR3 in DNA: TGTGCCAGCAGCAAACCTGGGCGGAACACTGAAGCTTTCTTT. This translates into CASSKPGRNTEAFF.

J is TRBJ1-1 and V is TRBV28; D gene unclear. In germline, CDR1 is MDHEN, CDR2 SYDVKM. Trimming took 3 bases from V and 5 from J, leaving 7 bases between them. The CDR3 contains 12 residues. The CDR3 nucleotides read TGTGCCAGCAGTTTTGGGCTGACTGAAGCTTTCTTT. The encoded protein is CASSFGLTEAFF.

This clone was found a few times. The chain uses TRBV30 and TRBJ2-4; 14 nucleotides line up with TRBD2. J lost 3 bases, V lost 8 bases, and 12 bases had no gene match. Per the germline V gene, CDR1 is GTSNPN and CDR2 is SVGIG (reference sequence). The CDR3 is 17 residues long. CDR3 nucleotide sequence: TGTGCCGAGCCGACTAGCGGGAGGGCCGGGGGCAAAAACATTCAGTACTTC. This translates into CAEPTSGRAGGKNIQYF.

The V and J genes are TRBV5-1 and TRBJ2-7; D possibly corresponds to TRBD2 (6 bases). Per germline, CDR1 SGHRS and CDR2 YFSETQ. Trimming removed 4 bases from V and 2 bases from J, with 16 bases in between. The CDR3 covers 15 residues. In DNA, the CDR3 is TGCGCCAGCAGCGCCCGGGAGACCCTCGCCTACGAGCAGTACTTC. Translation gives CASSARETLAYEQYF.

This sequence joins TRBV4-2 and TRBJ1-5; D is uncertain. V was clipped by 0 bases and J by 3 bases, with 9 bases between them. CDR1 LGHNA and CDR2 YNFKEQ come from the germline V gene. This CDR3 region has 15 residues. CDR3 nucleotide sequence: TGTGCCAGCAGCCAAGAAAATCGGGTCAATCAGCCCCAGCATTTT. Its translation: CASSQENRVNQPQHF.

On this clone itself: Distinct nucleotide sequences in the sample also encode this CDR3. In DNA, the CDR3 is TGCAGCGTGATATCTGGGGCCAACGTCCTGACTTTC. Amino acids: CSVISGANVLTF. This sequence joins TRBV29-1 and TRBJ2-6, with D unresolved. The germline V gene has CDR1 SQVTM and CDR2 ANQGSEA. V dropped 6 bases and J dropped 1 base, with 4 bases sitting between them. The CDR3 contains 12 residues. Full variable domain (outside the CDR3, taken from reference TRBV29-1 and TRBJ2-6): SAVISQKPSRDICQRGTSLTIQCQVDSQVTMMFWYRQQPGQSLTLIATANQGSEATYESGFVIDKFPISRPNLTFSTLTVSNMSPEDSSIYLCSVISGANVLTFGAGSRLTVL.

CDR3: CASSQDYTNQETQYF. DNA for the CDR3: TGCGCCAGCAGCCAAGATTATACTAATCAAGAGACCCAGTACTTC. V gene TRBV4-3 combines with J gene TRBJ2-5; no definite D call. CDR1 LGHNA and CDR2 YSLEER come from the germline V gene. V dropped 0 bases and J dropped 2 bases, with 10 bases sitting between them. This CDR3 region has 15 residues.

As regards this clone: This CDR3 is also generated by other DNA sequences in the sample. The CDR3 here is CASSPGGDPYEQYF. The CDR3 coding sequence is TGTGCCAGCAGCCCCGGAGGGGACCCCTACGAGCAGTACTTC. The genes are TRBV9 and TRBJ2-7; D perhaps matches TRBD2 (6 bases). V shed 4 bases and J shed 2 bases, with 13 bases lying between them. The CDR3 is made up of 14 amino acids. Germline V CDR1 and CDR2: SGDLS, YYNGEE.

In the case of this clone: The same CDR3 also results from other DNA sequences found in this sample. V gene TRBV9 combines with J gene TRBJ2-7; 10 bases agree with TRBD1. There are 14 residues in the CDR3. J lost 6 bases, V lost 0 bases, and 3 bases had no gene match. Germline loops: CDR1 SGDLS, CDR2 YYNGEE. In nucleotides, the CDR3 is TGTGCCAGCAGCGTAGGGGACAGGGGATCCGAGCAGTACTTC. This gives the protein CASSVGDRGSEQYF.

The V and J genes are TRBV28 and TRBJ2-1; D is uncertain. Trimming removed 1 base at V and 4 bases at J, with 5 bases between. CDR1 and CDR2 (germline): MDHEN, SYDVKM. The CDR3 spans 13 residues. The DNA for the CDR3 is TGTGCCAGCAGTTTATTTCGTTACAATGAGCAGTTCTTC. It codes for CASSLFRYNEQFF.

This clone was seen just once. CDR3 nucleotide sequence: TGTGCCAGCAGCGGGGAGGGCAATGAGCAGTTCTTC. This gives the protein CASSGEGNEQFF. V is TRBV2 and J is TRBJ2-1; 7 positions match TRBD2. Germline assignment: CDR1 SNHLY and CDR2 FYNNEI. Trimming at V came to 6 bases and at J to 6 bases, leaving 2 bases not matched to a gene. This CDR3 has 12 residues. The full variable domain, in which reference TRBV2 and TRBJ2-1 provide the parts outside the CDR3, is EPEVTQTPSHQVTQMGQEVILRCVPISNHLYFYWYRQILGQKVEFLVSFYNNEISEKSEIFDDQFSVERPDGSNFTLKIRSTKLEDSAMYFCASSGEGNEQFFGPGTRLTVL.

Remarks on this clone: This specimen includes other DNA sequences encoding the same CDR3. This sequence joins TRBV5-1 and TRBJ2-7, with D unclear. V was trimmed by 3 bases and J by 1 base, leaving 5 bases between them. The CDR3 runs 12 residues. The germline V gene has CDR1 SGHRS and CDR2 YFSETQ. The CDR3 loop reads CASSYGSYEQYF. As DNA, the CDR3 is TGCGCCAGCAGCTACGGTTCCTACGAGCAGTACTTC.

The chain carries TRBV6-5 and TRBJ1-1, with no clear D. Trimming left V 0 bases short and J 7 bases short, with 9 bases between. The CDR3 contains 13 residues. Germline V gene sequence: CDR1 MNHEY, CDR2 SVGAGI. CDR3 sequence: CASSYSSWSEAFF. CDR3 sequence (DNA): TGTGCCAGCAGTTACTCGTCGTGGAGTGAAGCTTTCTTT.

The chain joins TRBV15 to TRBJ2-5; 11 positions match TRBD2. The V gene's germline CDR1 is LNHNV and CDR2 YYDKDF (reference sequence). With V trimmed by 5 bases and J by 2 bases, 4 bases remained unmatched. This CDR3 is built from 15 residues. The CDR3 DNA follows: TGTGCCACCAGCCCGGGACTAGCGGTACAAGAGACCCAGTACTTC. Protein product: CATSPGLAVQETQYF.

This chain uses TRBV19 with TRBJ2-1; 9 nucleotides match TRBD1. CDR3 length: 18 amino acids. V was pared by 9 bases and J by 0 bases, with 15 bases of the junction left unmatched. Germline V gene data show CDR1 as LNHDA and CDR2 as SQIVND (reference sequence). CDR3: CASKPGQGIVSSYNEQFF. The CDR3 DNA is TGTGCCAGCAAACCGGGACAGGGTATCGTCAGCTCCTACAATGAGCAGTTCTTC.